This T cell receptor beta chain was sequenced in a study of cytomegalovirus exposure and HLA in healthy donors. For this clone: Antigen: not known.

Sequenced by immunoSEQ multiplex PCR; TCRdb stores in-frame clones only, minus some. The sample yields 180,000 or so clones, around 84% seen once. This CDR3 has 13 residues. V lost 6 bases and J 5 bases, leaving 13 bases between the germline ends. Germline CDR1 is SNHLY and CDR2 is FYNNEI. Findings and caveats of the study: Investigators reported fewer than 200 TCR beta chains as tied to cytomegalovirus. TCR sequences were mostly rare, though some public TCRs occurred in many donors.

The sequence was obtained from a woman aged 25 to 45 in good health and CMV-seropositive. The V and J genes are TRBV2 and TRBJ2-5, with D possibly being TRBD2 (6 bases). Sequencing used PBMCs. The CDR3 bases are TGTGCCAGCAGGGGGGACTCCACGGAGACCCAGTACTTC. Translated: CASRGDSTETQYF. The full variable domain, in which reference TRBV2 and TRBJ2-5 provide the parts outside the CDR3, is EPEVTQTPSHQVTQMGQEVILRCVPISNHLYFYWYRQILGQKVEFLVSFYNNEISEKSEIFDDQFSVERPDGSNFTLKIRSTKLEDSAMYFCASRGDSTETQYFGPGTRLLVL.